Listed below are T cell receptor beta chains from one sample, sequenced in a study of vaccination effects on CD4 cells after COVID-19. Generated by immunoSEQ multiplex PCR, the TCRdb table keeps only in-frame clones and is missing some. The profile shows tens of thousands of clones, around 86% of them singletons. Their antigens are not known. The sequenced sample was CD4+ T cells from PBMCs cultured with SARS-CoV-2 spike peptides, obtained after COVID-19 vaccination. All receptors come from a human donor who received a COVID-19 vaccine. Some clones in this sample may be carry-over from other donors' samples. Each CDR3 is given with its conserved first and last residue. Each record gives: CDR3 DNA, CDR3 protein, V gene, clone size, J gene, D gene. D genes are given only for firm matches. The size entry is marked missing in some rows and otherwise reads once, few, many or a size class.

CDR3nt: TGCGCCAGCAGCCAAGCGACAGGGCACTATGGCTACACCTTC
CDR3aa: CASSQATGHYGYTF
v_gene: TRBV4-1
abundance: -
j_gene: TRBJ1-2
d_gene: TRBD1

CDR3nt: TGTGCCAGTTCCCGGGAAAACTCCTACAATGAGCAGTTCTTC
CDR3aa: CASSRENSYNEQFF
v_gene: TRBV19
abundance: -
j_gene: TRBJ2-1
d_gene: -

CDR3nt: TGTGCCTGGAGCGGTACATTCTCCTACAATGAGCAGTTCTTC
CDR3aa: CAWSGTFSYNEQFF
v_gene: TRBV30
abundance: -
j_gene: TRBJ2-1
d_gene: -

CDR3nt: TGTGCCAGCAGCTTAGACTACTCTGGCGGGGAGCTGTTTTTT
CDR3aa: CASSLDYSGGELFF
v_gene: TRBV7-2
abundance: -
j_gene: TRBJ2-2
d_gene: -

CDR3nt: TGTGCCAGCTCCCCGACAGGGTGGAACTATGGCTACACCTTC
CDR3aa: CASSPTGWNYGYTF
v_gene: TRBV18
abundance: -
j_gene: TRBJ1-2
d_gene: TRBD1

CDR3nt: TGTGCCAGCAGGCCAACAGGGATCTATGATGGCTACACCTTC
CDR3aa: CASRPTGIYDGYTF
v_gene: TRBV2
abundance: -
j_gene: TRBJ1-2
d_gene: -

CDR3nt: TGTGCCAGCACCACGGGTGGGGCAGATAATTCACCCCTCCACTTT
CDR3aa: CASTTGGADNSPLHF
v_gene: TRBV5-7
abundance: -
j_gene: TRBJ1-6
d_gene: -

CDR3nt: TGTGCCTGGAGGGACCGATACACCGGGGAGCTGTTTTTT
CDR3aa: CAWRDRYTGELFF
v_gene: TRBV30
abundance: -
j_gene: TRBJ2-2
d_gene: -

CDR3nt: TGTGCCAGCTCACCGACGGGACAGGGCGTAGTAGAGACCCAGTACTTC
CDR3aa: CASSPTGQGVVETQYF
v_gene: TRBV18
abundance: -
j_gene: TRBJ2-5
d_gene: TRBD1

CDR3nt: TGTGCCAGCTCAGCCCAAGAGACCCAGTACTTC
CDR3aa: CASSAQETQYF
v_gene: TRBV18
abundance: -
j_gene: TRBJ2-5
d_gene: -

CDR3nt: TGTGCCAGCAGCTTAGACGGGGCCGACGGGGAGCTGTTTTTT
CDR3aa: CASSLDGADGELFF
v_gene: TRBV11-2
abundance: -
j_gene: TRBJ2-2
d_gene: -

CDR3nt: TGTGCCAGCAGGGGGACGTTCGGAGCCAAAAACATTCAGTACTTC
CDR3aa: CASRGTFGAKNIQYF
v_gene: TRBV6-5
abundance: -
j_gene: TRBJ2-4
d_gene: -

CDR3nt: TGTGCCAGCAGTTTGGCAGCAACTAACGGAGATACGCAGTATTTT
CDR3aa: CASSLAATNGDTQYF
v_gene: TRBV27
abundance: medium-sized
j_gene: TRBJ2-3
d_gene: -

CDR3nt: TGTGCCAGCAGTTTTGGACGGGATTCTAACTATGGCTACACCTTC
CDR3aa: CASSFGRDSNYGYTF
v_gene: TRBV28
abundance: -
j_gene: TRBJ1-2
d_gene: -

CDR3nt: TGTGCCAGTAGTAGGGGGGACAGGGGGTCTGGCACTGAAGCTTTCTTT
CDR3aa: CASSRGDRGSGTEAFF
v_gene: TRBV19
abundance: -
j_gene: TRBJ1-1
d_gene: TRBD1

CDR3nt: TGTGCCAGTAGTATTCTTACCGGGACAGGGAACTATGGCTACACCTTC
CDR3aa: CASSILTGTGNYGYTF
v_gene: TRBV19
abundance: once
j_gene: TRBJ1-2
d_gene: TRBD1

CDR3nt: TGTGCCAGCAGTTTGGACGGCACAGATACGCAGTATTTT
CDR3aa: CASSLDGTDTQYF
v_gene: TRBV6-6
abundance: -
j_gene: TRBJ2-3
d_gene: -

CDR3nt: TGTGCCAGCAGTCGAGGGACAGAAGATCAGCCCCAGCATTTT
CDR3aa: CASSRGTEDQPQHF
v_gene: TRBV3-1/TRBV3-2
abundance: -
j_gene: TRBJ1-5
d_gene: TRBD1

CDR3nt: TGTGCCAGCAGTTTGTCGGGGGCGAATGGCTACACCTTC
CDR3aa: CASSLSGANGYTF
v_gene: TRBV12-3/TRBV12-4
abundance: -
j_gene: TRBJ1-2
d_gene: -

CDR3nt: TGTGCCAGCAGTGAAATTCTCGGGGAGCTGTTTTTT
CDR3aa: CASSEILGELFF
v_gene: TRBV2
abundance: few
j_gene: TRBJ2-2
d_gene: -

CDR3nt: TGCGCCAGCAGCTTGACGTCGCTGAGAGCCGGGGAGCTGTTTTTT
CDR3aa: CASSLTSLRAGELFF
v_gene: TRBV5-1
abundance: -
j_gene: TRBJ2-2
d_gene: -

CDR3nt: TGTGCCAGCAGTTACTACGGGACAGCCTCACCTGAAGCTTTCTTT
CDR3aa: CASSYYGTASPEAFF
v_gene: TRBV6-6
abundance: -
j_gene: TRBJ1-1
d_gene: TRBD1

CDR3nt: TGTGCCAGCTTACGGGCTAATTCACCCCTCCACTTT
CDR3aa: CASLRANSPLHF
v_gene: TRBV28
abundance: few
j_gene: TRBJ1-6
d_gene: -

CDR3nt: TGTGCCAGCAGCCGGCTAGGGGCAGATACGCAGTATTTT
CDR3aa: CASSRLGADTQYF
v_gene: TRBV7-8
abundance: -
j_gene: TRBJ2-3
d_gene: -

CDR3nt: TGTGCCAGCAGTACGGGGGCTTCAACCACCGGGGAGCTGTTTTTT
CDR3aa: CASSTGASTTGELFF
v_gene: TRBV27
abundance: -
j_gene: TRBJ2-2
d_gene: -

CDR3nt: TGCGCCAGCAGCTTGCGTCAGACTAACACCGGGGAGCTGTTTTTT
CDR3aa: CASSLRQTNTGELFF
v_gene: TRBV5-1
abundance: -
j_gene: TRBJ2-2
d_gene: -

CDR3nt: TGCGCCAGCAGCAAGGAGGCGGGTTCTAACTATGGCTACACCTTC
CDR3aa: CASSKEAGSNYGYTF
v_gene: TRBV5-1
abundance: -
j_gene: TRBJ1-2
d_gene: -

CDR3nt: TGTGCCAGCAGCCCCGCGGAGGGAAGGCCTGAAGCTTTCTTT
CDR3aa: CASSPAEGRPEAFF
v_gene: TRBV11-3
abundance: -
j_gene: TRBJ1-1
d_gene: -

CDR3nt: TGTGCCAGCAGTGAGTCCCGGGACAGCTCTGGGGCCAACGTCCTGACTTTC
CDR3aa: CASSESRDSSGANVLTF
v_gene: TRBV2
abundance: -
j_gene: TRBJ2-6
d_gene: TRBD1

CDR3nt: TGTGCCAGCAGCCCTCAACAGGGCCCGAACACTGAAGCTTTCTTT
CDR3aa: CASSPQQGPNTEAFF
v_gene: TRBV3-1/TRBV3-2
abundance: few
j_gene: TRBJ1-1
d_gene: -

CDR3nt: TGTGCCAGCAGTTTTCGGGCAGGGAATGGAAACACCATATATTTT
CDR3aa: CASSFRAGNGNTIYF
v_gene: TRBV28
abundance: -
j_gene: TRBJ1-3
d_gene: -

CDR3nt: TGTGCCAGTAGTACGACGGGCACAGATACGCAGTATTTT
CDR3aa: CASSTTGTDTQYF
v_gene: TRBV19
abundance: -
j_gene: TRBJ2-3
d_gene: -

CDR3nt: TGTGCCAGCAGTGTCCGACAACAAGATAATTCACCCCTCCACTTT
CDR3aa: CASSVRQQDNSPLHF
v_gene: TRBV2
abundance: -
j_gene: TRBJ1-6
d_gene: -

CDR3nt: TGTGCCAGCTCACCTGTTCCCGGGGGAACTGAAGCTTTCTTT
CDR3aa: CASSPVPGGTEAFF
v_gene: TRBV18
abundance: -
j_gene: TRBJ1-1
d_gene: -

CDR3nt: TGTGCTAGTGGTGTGGGGACAGGGCCTCATAATTCACCCCTCCACTTT
CDR3aa: CASGVGTGPHNSPLHF
v_gene: TRBV12-5
abundance: -
j_gene: TRBJ1-6
d_gene: TRBD1

CDR3nt: TGTGCCAGTAGTCGAGTCCTAGGACAGCCCCAGCATTTT
CDR3aa: CASSRVLGQPQHF
v_gene: TRBV19
abundance: -
j_gene: TRBJ1-5
d_gene: -

CDR3nt: TGTGCCAGCAGCCAAGGACGGGACAGAAATGAAAAACTGTTTTTT
CDR3aa: CASSQGRDRNEKLFF
v_gene: TRBV14
abundance: once
j_gene: TRBJ1-4
d_gene: TRBD1

CDR3nt: TGTGCCAGCAGTTCGTGGGGGGCCAACGTCCTGACTTTC
CDR3aa: CASSSWGANVLTF
v_gene: TRBV11-3
abundance: -
j_gene: TRBJ2-6
d_gene: -

CDR3nt: TGTGCCAGCTCACCAGGGGTAGGCGATGGCTACACCTTC
CDR3aa: CASSPGVGDGYTF
v_gene: TRBV18
abundance: -
j_gene: TRBJ1-2
d_gene: -

CDR3nt: TGTGCCAGCAGCCCGGAGTGGACTGTTCGAAACACCATATATTTT
CDR3aa: CASSPEWTVRNTIYF
v_gene: TRBV5-8
abundance: -
j_gene: TRBJ1-3
d_gene: -

CDR3nt: TGTGCCAGCTCTAGTAGCACAGATACGCAGTATTTT
CDR3aa: CASSSSTDTQYF
v_gene: TRBV2
abundance: -
j_gene: TRBJ2-3
d_gene: -